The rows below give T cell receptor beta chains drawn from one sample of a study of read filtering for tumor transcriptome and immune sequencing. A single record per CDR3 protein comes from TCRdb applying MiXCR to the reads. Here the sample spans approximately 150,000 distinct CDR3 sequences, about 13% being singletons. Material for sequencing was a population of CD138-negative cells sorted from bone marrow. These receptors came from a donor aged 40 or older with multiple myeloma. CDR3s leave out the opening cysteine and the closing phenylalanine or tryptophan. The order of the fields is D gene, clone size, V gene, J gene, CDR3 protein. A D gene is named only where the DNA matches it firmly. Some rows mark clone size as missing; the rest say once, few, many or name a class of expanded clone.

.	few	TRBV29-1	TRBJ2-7	SVPGPRYYEQY
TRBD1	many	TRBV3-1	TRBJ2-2	ASSQTGPTGELF
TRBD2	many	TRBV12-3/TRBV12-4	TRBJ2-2	ASSLGLAGAPGELF
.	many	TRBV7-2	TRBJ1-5	ASSDRLYQPQH
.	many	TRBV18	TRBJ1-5	ASSPFEQAHQPQH
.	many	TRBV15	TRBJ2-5	ATSRDRPKGGETQY
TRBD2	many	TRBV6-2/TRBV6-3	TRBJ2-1	ASSYSPSGTYNEQF
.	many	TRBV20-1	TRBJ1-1	SASPEGGANTEAF
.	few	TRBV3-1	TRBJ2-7	ASSPGPVEYEQY
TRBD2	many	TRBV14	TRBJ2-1	ASSQDAAGGREQF
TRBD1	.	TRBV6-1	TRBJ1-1	ASSPGTGRTEAF
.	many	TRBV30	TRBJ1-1	AWKRKTEAF
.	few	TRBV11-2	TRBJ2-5	ASSTWTESQETQY
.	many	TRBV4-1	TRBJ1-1	ASSQGPQSFGMNTEAF
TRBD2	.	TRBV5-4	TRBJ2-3	ASSLVGSILAGDLSDTQY
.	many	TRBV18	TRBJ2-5	ASSPTVQETQY
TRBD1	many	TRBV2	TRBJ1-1	ASSGQGVNTEAF
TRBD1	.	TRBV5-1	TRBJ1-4	ASSGRDRGSEKLF
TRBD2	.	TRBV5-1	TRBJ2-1	ASSLARSGLAGWDVQF
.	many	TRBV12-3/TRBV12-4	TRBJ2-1	ASSTDSYNEQF
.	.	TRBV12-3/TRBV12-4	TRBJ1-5	ASSSGCSNQPQH
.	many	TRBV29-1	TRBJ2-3	SVEPQTSSTDTQY
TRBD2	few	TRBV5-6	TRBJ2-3	ASSLRASGYTGTQY
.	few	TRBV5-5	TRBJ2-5	ASSHTPPWVGGQETQY
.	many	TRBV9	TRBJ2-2	ASSEHTTGELF
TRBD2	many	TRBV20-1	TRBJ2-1	SASSRLAGSNEQF
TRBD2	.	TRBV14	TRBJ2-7	ASGPTTLALDYEQY
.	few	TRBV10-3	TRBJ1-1	AISPVNRNTEAF
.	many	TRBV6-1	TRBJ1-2	ASRSGEIYGYT
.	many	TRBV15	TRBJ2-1	ATSREGTGPTNEQF
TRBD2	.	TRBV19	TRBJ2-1	ASSMVGTSGNNEQL
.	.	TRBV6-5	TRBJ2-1	ASSYLTGHGSVYNEQF
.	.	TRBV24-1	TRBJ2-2	ATSDLARMGGPTTGELF
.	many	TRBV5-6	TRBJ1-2	ASRKTILSTDYT
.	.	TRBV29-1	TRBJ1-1	SVAPGDRTEAF
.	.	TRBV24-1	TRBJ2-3	ATSDPTTDTQY
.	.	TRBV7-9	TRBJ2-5	ASSFQSRAATQY
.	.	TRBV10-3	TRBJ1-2	AIRAAGIDYGYT
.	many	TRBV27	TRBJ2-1	ASSLSSVYEQF
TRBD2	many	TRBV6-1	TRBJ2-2	ASIRSGWDTGELF
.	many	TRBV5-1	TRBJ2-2	ASQPGFAGELF
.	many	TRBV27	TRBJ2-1	ASSSRSGSAYNVQF
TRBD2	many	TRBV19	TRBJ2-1	ASSLAGAGNEQF